Listed here are 29 T cell receptor beta chains from one sample, sequenced in a study of T cell repertoires in cytomegalovirus infection. One entry per CDR3 protein results from TCRdb running MiXCR on the reads. This repertoire shows roughly 80,000 distinct CDR3 sequences, around 25% found once; its top ten account for 50%. These receptors are not linked to any known antigen. The sequencing used CD8+ T cells from cultured PBMCs, collected from culture after CMV antigen stimulation. The source is a human donor in good health (CMV status not recorded). Some clones in this sample may be carry-over from other donors' samples.

The rearrangement links TRBV7-9 to TRBJ2-5, with 10 bases lining up with TRBD1. The CDR3 totals 16 residues. With V trimmed by 2 bases and J by 2 bases, 5 bases remained unmatched. Germline V gene sequence: CDR1 SEHNR, CDR2 FQNEAQ (reference sequence). The CDR3: CASSLPGTGVQETQYF. Written as DNA, the CDR3 is TGTGCCAGCAGCTTACCCGGGACAGGGGTACAAGAGACCCAGTACTTC.

This clonotype was seen repeatedly, ten times or more. This chain connects TRBV12-3 or TRBV12-4 to TRBJ1-2; D is possibly TRBD1 (5 bases). CDR3 length equals 13 residues. The ends were cut back, 3 bases at V and 1 base at J, with 6 bases in the middle. CDR3 sequence reads: CASSFDSNYGYTF. The CDR3 bases are TGTGCCAGCAGTTTCGACAGTAACTATGGCTACACCTTC.

This clonotype was observed many times. The V call is TRBV28, the J call TRBJ1-3; D unresolved. CDR3 length: 16 residues. Germline CDR1 reads MDHEN; CDR2 reads SYDVKM. Deletions cut 5 bases from V and 0 bases from J, with 14 bases between. CDR3: CASSKSRGISGNTIYF. CDR3 coding DNA: TGTGCCAGCAGTAAATCCCGCGGGATCTCTGGAAACACCATATATTTT.

The chain joins TRBV9 to TRBJ1-1, with a weak D call TRBD1 (5 bases). The CDR3 sequence is 15 residues long. V dropped 0 bases and J dropped 5 bases, with 14 bases sitting between them. Germline V CDR1 and CDR2: SGDLS, YYNGEE. CDR3 region: CASSVVAGTETEAFF. The DNA of the CDR3 is TGTGCCAGCAGCGTAGTGGCAGGGACCGAGACTGAAGCTTTCTTT.

The chain uses TRBV27 and TRBJ2-7; 8 bases match TRBD1. Trimming took 5 bases from V and 5 from J; bases not matched to a gene: 8. The CDR3 covers 14 residues. CDR1 and CDR2 from the germline V gene are MNHEY and SMNVEV (reference sequence). CDR3 sequence: CASSPSTGDHEQYF. CDR3 sequence (DNA): TGTGCCAGCAGTCCCTCGACAGGGGACCACGAGCAGTACTTC.

This clonotype was recorded many times. The chain carries TRBV4-3 and TRBJ2-7; 11 bases match TRBD2. Losses at the gene ends were 4 bases for V and 1 base for J; bases not matched to a gene: 3. Per the germline V gene, CDR1 is LGHNA and CDR2 is YSLEER. CDR3 length: 15 residues. CDR3 in amino acids: CASSPTSGSSYEQYF. CDR3 in DNA: TGCGCCAGCAGCCCAACTAGCGGGAGTTCCTACGAGCAGTACTTC.

This clonotype was detected many times. This sequence joins TRBV14 and TRBJ2-2; 7 nucleotides line up with TRBD2. After removal of 4 bases from V and 0 bases from J, the junction contained 2 bases not matched to a gene. This CDR3 has 15 residues. The germline V gene has CDR1 SGHDN and CDR2 FVKESK. The CDR3 sequence is CASSRLAANTGELFF. CDR3 nucleotides: TGTGCCAGCAGCCGCCTAGCGGCGAACACCGGGGAGCTGTTTTTT. Supplemented by reference TRBV14 and TRBJ2-2, the full variable domain reads EAGVTQFPSHSVIEKGQTVTLRCDPISGHDNLYWYRRVMGKEIKFLLHFVKESKQDESGMPNNRFLAERTGGTYSTLKVQPAELEDSGVYFCASSRLAANTGELFFGEGSRLTVL.

The sample holds a few counts of this clonotype. The CDR3 coding sequence is TGCGCCAGCAGCCAAGGCGGGAGTAGGGGTGAGACCCAGTACTTC. This encodes CASSQGGSRGETQYF. This chain connects TRBV4-3 to TRBJ2-5; 7 nucleotides agree with TRBD2. Germline loops: CDR1 LGHNA, CDR2 YSLEER. Losses at the gene ends were 1 base for V and 5 bases for J; bases not matched to a gene: 7. The CDR3 extends over 15 amino acids.

In its sample, this clonotype was seen a few times. The gene calls are TRBV27 and TRBJ1-5; 8 bases line up with TRBD1. The germline gives CDR1 MNHEY, CDR2 SMNVEV (reference sequence). V shed 2 bases, J shed 5 bases, and the junction held 5 bases outside the gene matches. The CDR3 runs 15 residues. The CDR3 bases are TGTGCCAGCAGTTTAGGACAGGGCTCTTATCAGCCCCAGCATTTT. The encoded protein is CASSLGQGSYQPQHF.

This chain links TRBV11-2 with TRBJ1-4; no clear D gene. V lost 5 bases to trimming and J lost 8 bases, with 15 bases between them. Germline assignment: CDR1 SGHAT and CDR2 FQNNGV. The CDR3 contains 14 residues. The CDR3, as DNA: TGTGCCAGCAGCCCCTTGTCGTGGATGGAAAAACTGTTTTTT. This codes for CASSPLSWMEKLFF.

As regards this clonotype: With a much larger clone just one base away, this may be a read error. The chain couples TRBV7-3 to TRBJ1-3; no definite D call. This CDR3 spans 14 amino acids. The germline V gene encodes CDR1 SGHTA and CDR2 FQGTGA. The CDR3 spells CASRLTGPGNTIYF. DNA of the CDR3: TGTGCCAGCAGATTAACTGGGCCTGGAAACACCATATATTTT.

The V call is TRBV6-2 or TRBV6-3, the J call TRBJ1-1, with D uncertain. CDR1 is MNHEY and CDR2 is SVGEGT in the germline V gene. The CDR3 spans 11 residues. Trimming left V 6 bases short and J 11 bases short, with 13 bases between. CDR3 residues: CASSPGGRAFF. The CDR3 DNA reads as TGTGCCAGCAGCCCAGGCGGACGTGCTTTCTTT.

V usage is TRBV29-1 and J usage is TRBJ2-3; D uncertain. V was shortened by 8 bases and J by 2 bases, with 5 bases between the two germline ends. Germline values: CDR1 SQVTM, CDR2 ANQGSEA. The CDR3 is 10 amino acids. The CDR3 loop is CSSITDTQYF. In nucleotides, the CDR3 is TGCAGCTCCATCACAGATACGCAGTATTTT.

This chain connects TRBV5-6 to TRBJ2-7; 11 bases fit TRBD2. Trimming took 4 bases from V and 0 from J; bases not matched to a gene: 6. The germline V gene encodes CDR1 SGHDT and CDR2 YYEEEE. CDR3 length: 16 amino acids. The CDR3, as DNA: TGTGCCAGCAGCCCGGGACTAGCGGCCCGCTCCTACGAGCAGTACTTC. This encodes CASSPGLAARSYEQYF.

This clonotype was counted a few times. This sequence joins TRBV4-1 and TRBJ2-2, with TRBD1 matching over 9 bases. This CDR3 is built from 16 residues. Germline-derived CDR1 and CDR2 are MGHRA and YSYEKL. V lost 0 bases, J lost 4 bases, and 3 bases stayed unmatched. In DNA form, the CDR3 reads TGCGCCAGCAGCCAAGAGGACAGGGGCGGCACCGGGGAGCTGTTTTTT. It yields the protein CASSQEDRGGTGELFF.

The V call is TRBV4-1, the J call TRBJ2-7; 13 bases align to TRBD2. This CDR3 spans 16 amino acids. Germline V gives CDR1 MGHRA, CDR2 YSYEKL. V lost 1 base, J lost 3 bases, and 3 bases stayed unmatched. The CDR3 DNA reads as TGCGCCAGCAGCCAAGCGGGGACTAGCGGGAACTACGAGCAGTACTTC. This sequence encodes CASSQAGTSGNYEQYF.

The V call is TRBV9, the J call TRBJ2-2; no reliable D call. The CDR3 runs 14 residues. V dropped 2 bases and J dropped 5 bases, with 10 bases sitting between them. The V gene's germline CDR1 is SGDLS and CDR2 YYNGEE. The CDR3, as DNA: TGTGCCAGCAGCGTGGGGTTAGGGACCGGGGAGCTGTTTTTT. Residues: CASSVGLGTGELFF.

J is TRBJ1-4 and V is TRBV7-9; D is uncertain. The CDR3 is 16 amino acids. V was shortened by 5 bases and J by 4 bases, with 17 bases between the two germline ends. The germline V gene has CDR1 SEHNR and CDR2 FQNEAQ (reference sequence). The CDR3 sequence is CASSILGVGINEKLFF. CDR3 DNA: TGTGCCAGCAGCATCCTCGGAGTAGGGATTAATGAAAAACTGTTTTTT.

With regard to this clonotype: A read error is possible here, since a much larger clone lies one base away. CDR3: CASSPGGQESQYF. CDR3 nucleotides: TGTGCCAGCAGCCCGGGGGGGCAAGAGTCCCAGTACTTC. The J gene is TRBJ2-5, the V gene TRBV7-2, with 8 positions matching TRBD2. This CDR3 comprises 13 residues. CDR1 and CDR2 from the germline V gene are SGHTA and FQGNSA.

This clonotype was seen ten or more times. This chain links TRBV27 with TRBJ2-7, with D possibly TRBD2 on 5 matching bases. This CDR3 contains 19 residues. V dropped 4 bases and J dropped 0 bases, with 25 bases sitting between them. In germline, CDR1 is MNHEY, CDR2 SMNVEV (reference sequence). CDR3 in amino acids: CASSSRGPTLDFISYEQYF. CDR3 DNA: TGTGCCAGCAGTTCTCGAGGCCCCACCTTGGACTTCATCTCCTACGAGCAGTACTTC.

The chain couples TRBV5-1 to TRBJ1-1, with a possible D match to TRBD1 (5 bases). V lost 2 bases and J lost 3, with 11 bases in between. CDR3 length equals 14 residues. Germline CDR1 reads SGHRS; CDR2 reads YFSETQ. The CDR3 spells CASSLSGGYTEAFF. CDR3 in DNA: TGCGCCAGCAGCTTATCCGGGGGGTACACTGAAGCTTTCTTT.

The chain joins TRBV13 to TRBJ2-5, with 12 bases aligning to TRBD2. V shed 2 bases, J shed 4 bases, and the junction held 8 bases outside the gene matches. Germline V gives CDR1 PRHDT, CDR2 FYEKMQ (reference sequence). The CDR3 is 17 amino acids. The CDR3, as DNA: TGTGCCAGCAGCTTACGTCTAGCGGGAGGGGGTCGAGAGACCCAGTACTTC. Encoded protein: CASSLRLAGGGRETQYF.

The table lists this clonotype with a few counts. This chain connects TRBV27 to TRBJ2-2; D gene ambiguous. This CDR3 comprises 13 residues. Germline lookup yields CDR1 MNHEY and CDR2 SMNVEV (reference sequence). Trimming stripped 5 bases from V and 0 bases from J, with 4 bases between. CDR3 region: CASSHTNTGELFF. CDR3 bases: TGTGCCAGCAGTCACACGAACACCGGGGAGCTGTTTTTT.

This chain uses TRBV2 with TRBJ2-7; 7 nucleotides align to TRBD2. Germline trimming cut 3 bases from V and 3 bases from J; bases unmatched to any gene: 8. This CDR3 is built from 15 residues. The germline gives CDR1 SNHLY, CDR2 FYNNEI. CDR3 DNA sequence: TGTGCCAGCAGTGACACCCAGCGGGGTATCTACGAGCAGTACTTC. Amino acid sequence: CASSDTQRGIYEQYF.

This clonotype showed up just a few times. The chain links TRBV5-4 to TRBJ2-7; D perhaps matches TRBD1 (5 bases). This CDR3 region has 15 residues. Trimming left V 1 base short and J 3 bases short, with 14 bases between. Germline values: CDR1 SGHNT, CDR2 YYREEE (reference sequence). The CDR3 DNA follows: TGTGCCAGCAGCTTGTCTCTAGACAGCGTCTACGAGCAGTACTTC. It codes for CASSLSLDSVYEQYF.

The chain is built from TRBV24-1 and TRBJ2-3; 9 positions agree with TRBD2. The germline V gene encodes CDR1 KGHDR and CDR2 SFDVKD. The J segment lost 2 bases and the V segment lost 9 bases, leaving 2 bases of the junction unmatched. The CDR3 spans 13 residues. The CDR3 nucleotides are TGTGCCACCTCTAGCGGGGACACAGATACGCAGTATTTT. Translated: CATSSGDTDTQYF.

This rearrangement joins TRBV9 to TRBJ2-1; perhaps TRBD2 as D (5 bases). Deletions cut 4 bases from V and 0 bases from J, with 17 bases between. The CDR3 runs to 17 residues. Germline V gene sequence: CDR1 SGDLS, CDR2 YYNGEE. CDR3 DNA sequence: TGTGCCAGCAGCCCTCTGGCGGGCGACTCCTCCTACAATGAGCAGTTCTTC. It encodes CASSPLAGDSSYNEQFF.

The chain is built from TRBV28 and TRBJ2-5, with D possibly TRBD1 on 5 matching bases. The V and J ends lost 7 bases and 1 base respectively, with 16 bases between them. From germline, CDR1 is MDHEN and CDR2 SYDVKM. This CDR3 comprises 15 residues. The CDR3 nucleotides read TGTGCCAGCAACCCAGCTCGTAGGGGCCAAGAGACCCAGTACTTC. Translated, it gives CASNPARRGQETQYF.

The gene calls are TRBV18 and TRBJ2-2; D is uncertain. Trimming took 2 bases from V and 5 from J, leaving 3 bases between them. The CDR3 consists of 12 residues. Germline-derived CDR1 and CDR2 are KGHSH and LQKENI. CDR3 sequence (DNA): TGTGCCAGCTCACCAGTGACCGGGGAGCTGTTTTTT. It specifies CASSPVTGELFF.